The present T cell receptor beta chain was sequenced within a study of PD-L1 blockade in urothelial cancer. Time point given: pretreatment peripheral blood. Disease in patients was locally advanced or metastatic urothelial carcinoma. For this clone: Its antigen is still unknown.

This CDR3 has 15 residues. In germline, CDR1 is SGHVS, CDR2 FQNEAQ. V lost 8 bases, J lost 2 bases, and 15 bases lay in between. Study results and limitations: Durable-benefit patients expanded tumor-associated blood clones more at 3 weeks.

Every PCR was spiked with synthetic TCR analog templates. Clones were read by immunoSEQ multiplex PCR, and TCRdb kept only the in-frame ones, dropping some. The table lists under 95,000 clones, about 83% of them singletons. This TCR was recovered from a man between 60 and 75 years old with urothelial cancer. The source material was PBMCs, sampled around atezolizumab (anti-PD-L1) treatment. The chain is built from TRBV7-8 and TRBJ2-2, with D possibly TRBD2 on 6 matching bases. CDR3 bases: TGTGCCAGCGACCGGAGGGGTCTCAACACCGGGGAGCTGTTTTTT. Its protein product is CASDRRGLNTGELFF.